These 23 T cell receptor beta chains were sequenced from one sample in a study of blood T cell repertoires in COVID-19. Libraries were prepared by immunoSEQ multiplex PCR; TCRdb keeps only in-frame clonotypes and omits some of them. Here the sample spans about 39,000 clones, roughly 77% being singletons. The specimen sequenced was peripheral blood. The receptors shown here come from a man of 80 years or more with acute or convalescent COVID-19.

This clone was detected only a few times. The chain combines TRBV7-8 with TRBJ2-7; 9 positions agree with TRBD1. The CDR3 contains 14 residues. CDR1 is SGHVS, CDR2 FQNEAQ, per germline. V was clipped by 5 bases and J by 7 bases; unmatched bases: 9. The CDR3 coding sequence is TGTGCCAGCAGCATACCAGGACAGGGGTATGAGCAGTACTTC. Its protein product is CASSIPGQGYEQYF.

This chain connects TRBV4-1 to TRBJ1-1; 11 bases agree with TRBD1. The germline CDR1 and CDR2 sequences are MGHRA and YSYEKL. The CDR3 length is 15 residues. J was trimmed by 7 bases and V by 4 bases; bases with no gene match: 8. The DNA for the CDR3 is TGCGCCAGCAGCCGAGGGACAGGGGGGAAGGGTGAAGCTTTCTTT. Translation gives CASSRGTGGKGEAFF.

This sequence joins TRBV7-3 and TRBJ2-1, with 10 bases fitting TRBD2. The CDR3 consists of 15 residues. Germline CDR1 SGHTA, CDR2 FQGTGA. After removal of 4 bases from V and 10 bases from J, the junction contained 10 bases not matched to a gene. Written as DNA, the CDR3 is TGTGCCAGCAGCTCCCAGCGGGGGGGGTACTCCGAGCAGTTCTTC. The encoded protein is CASSSQRGGYSEQFF.

The table lists this clone with a few counts. The genes are TRBV11-2 and TRBJ1-3; D call uncertain. V dropped 2 bases and J dropped 2 bases, with 4 bases sitting between them. This CDR3 region has 13 residues. CDR1 is SGHAT and CDR2 is FQNNGV in the germline V gene. This chain's CDR3 is CASSLSPGNTIYF. The CDR3 bases are TGTGCCAGCAGCTTAAGCCCTGGAAACACCATATATTTT.

The chain recombines TRBV19 with TRBJ1-2; D gene uncertain. Trimming cost V 5 bases and J 9 bases, with 13 bases left between them. Germline CDR1 is LNHDA and CDR2 is SQIVND (reference sequence). This CDR3 contains 12 residues. CDR3 bases: TGTGCCAGTAGTGCCCTCAGCGGGAGCTACACCTTC. Protein sequence: CASSALSGSYTF.

This sequence joins TRBV29-1 and TRBJ2-2; no clear D. The V end lost 3 bases, the J end lost 3 bases, and 8 bases lay between the germline ends. Germline V gene sequence: CDR1 SQVTM, CDR2 ANQGSEA. The length of the CDR3 is 13 residues. DNA for the CDR3: TGCAGCGTTGACCTGTATTACACCGGGGAGCTGTTTTTT. As protein: CSVDLYYTGELFF.

The CDR3 protein is CASSIRSGWTGSNYGYTF. The CDR3 DNA follows: TGTGCCAGTAGTATAAGAAGCGGGTGGACAGGGTCCAACTATGGCTACACCTTC. The chain employs TRBV19 and TRBJ1-2; TRBD1 agrees at 8 bases. V shed 2 bases and J 2 bases; nucleotides not matched to a gene: 13. Per the germline V gene, CDR1 is LNHDA and CDR2 is SQIVND (reference sequence). CDR3 size: 18 residues.

The chain combines TRBV5-4 with TRBJ2-3; TRBD2 matches at 9 bases. The J segment lost 3 bases and the V segment lost 5 bases, leaving 4 bases of the junction unmatched. The V gene's germline CDR1 is SGHNT and CDR2 YYREEE (reference sequence). The CDR3 contains 14 residues. The CDR3 DNA reads TGTGCCAGCAGAGCGGGGGGTTTGACAGATACGCAGTATTTT. Its translation is CASRAGGLTDTQYF.

J is TRBJ2-2 and V is TRBV12-3 or TRBV12-4; 8 nucleotides agree with TRBD1. V lost 5 bases to trimming and J lost 6 bases; unmatched junction nucleotides: 2. This CDR3 region has 13 residues. This CDR3 reads CASSPQGAGELFF. CDR3 sequence (DNA): TGTGCCAGCAGTCCACAGGGGGCCGGGGAGCTGTTTTTT.

CDR3 protein: CASSPGPSGGEQFF. The CDR3 bases are TGCGCCAGCAGCCCGGGACCTTCAGGGGGTGAGCAGTTCTTC. This chain joins TRBV5-1 and TRBJ2-1; 7 nucleotides align to TRBD1. With V trimmed by 4 bases and J by 9 bases, 10 bases remained unmatched. The germline gives CDR1 SGHRS, CDR2 YFSETQ. This CDR3 region has 14 residues.

The chain combines TRBV6-4 with TRBJ2-7; D unresolved. The CDR3 is 11 amino acids. The germline CDR1 and CDR2 sequences are MRHNA and SNTAGT. The V end lost 7 bases, the J end lost 4 bases, and 8 bases lay between the germline ends. The CDR3 spells CASKAPYEQYF. The CDR3, as DNA: TGTGCCAGCAAAGCTCCGTACGAGCAGTACTTC.

The chain employs TRBV9 and TRBJ1-1; D is ambiguous. The ends were cut back, 6 bases at V and 1 base at J, with 10 bases in the middle. CDR3 size: 13 residues. The germline V gene encodes CDR1 SGDLS and CDR2 YYNGEE. CDR3 sequence (DNA): TGTGCCAGCACCCTCGGGTCGAACACTGAAGCTTTCTTT. Residues: CASTLGSNTEAFF. Looking up the rest from reference TRBV9 and TRBJ1-1 gives the full variable domain: DSGVTQTPKHLITATGQRVTLRCSPRSGDLSVYWYQQSLDQGLQFLIQYYNGEERAKGNILERFSAQQFPDLHSELNLSSLELGDSALYFCASTLGSNTEAFFGQGTRLTVV.

The chain recombines TRBV4-2 with TRBJ1-3; D is unresolved. V dropped 0 bases and J dropped 4 bases, with 13 bases sitting between them. The length of the CDR3 is 16 residues. Germline V lookup: CDR1 LGHNA, CDR2 YNFKEQ. CDR3 nucleotide sequence: TGTGCCAGCAGCCAAGAGCCGCCCCCTAACGGAAACACCATATATTTT. This translates into CASSQEPPPNGNTIYF.

V is TRBV3-1 (or the pseudogene TRBV3-2) and J is TRBJ2-2; 11 positions agree with TRBD2. This CDR3 is built from 17 residues. J lost 4 bases, V lost 0 bases, and 4 bases had no gene match. CDR1 and CDR2 from the germline V gene are LGHDT and YNNKEL (reference sequence). CDR3 region: CASSQDSGRAGTGELFF. The CDR3 DNA is TGTGCCAGCAGCCAAGATAGCGGGAGGGCCGGCACCGGGGAGCTGTTTTTT.

The table lists this clone with a few counts. V is TRBV7-2 and J is TRBJ2-7; the D gene is possibly TRBD2 (6 bases). Germline V gives CDR1 SGHTA, CDR2 FQGNSA. Trimming stripped 4 bases from V and 2 bases from J, with 15 bases between. The CDR3 contains 15 residues. The CDR3 sequence is CASSSRDWGAYEQYF. The CDR3 nucleotides are TGTGCCAGCAGCTCTCGGGACTGGGGAGCCTACGAGCAGTACTTC.

This clone was detected a few times. The chain recombines TRBV19 with TRBJ1-2; 8 bases line up with TRBD1. V was clipped by 3 bases and J by 4 bases; unmatched bases: 10. This CDR3 has 16 residues. Germline assignment: CDR1 LNHDA and CDR2 SQIVND (reference sequence). As DNA, the CDR3 is TGTGCCAGTAGTATCGCTGGGACAGGATATGCCTATGGCTACACCTTC. As protein: CASSIAGTGYAYGYTF.

This chain uses TRBV19 with TRBJ2-2, with D tentatively TRBD2 (6 bases). V was trimmed by 5 bases and J by 3 bases, leaving 13 bases between them. The CDR3 contains 15 residues. Germline values: CDR1 LNHDA, CDR2 SQIVND (reference sequence). The CDR3 protein is CASSLGDSYTGELFF. DNA for the CDR3: TGTGCCAGTAGTCTTGGGGACTCATACACCGGGGAGCTGTTTTTT.

This clone occurred a few times. The V call is TRBV6-5, the J call TRBJ1-6, with 9 bases matching TRBD1. V lost 2 bases and J lost 10; bases outside the gene matches: 9. This CDR3 spans 16 amino acids. The V gene's germline CDR1 is MNHEY and CDR2 SVGAGI. CDR3 DNA sequence: TGTGCCAGCAGTTACACCTGGACAGGGGTAGAATCACCCCTCCACTTT. The encoded protein is CASSYTWTGVESPLHF.

The sample holds a few counts of this clone. The chain carries TRBV7-2 and TRBJ2-4; a possible D gene is TRBD2 (5 bases). This CDR3 is built from 13 residues. Germline V gene sequence: CDR1 SGHTA, CDR2 FQGNSA. V was pared by 5 bases and J by 5 bases, with 10 bases between. This CDR3 reads CASSRRAENIQYF. CDR3 DNA: TGTGCCAGCAGCCGGCGGGCCGAAAACATTCAGTACTTC.

The rearrangement joins TRBV6-5 to TRBJ1-2; the D gene is possibly TRBD1 (5 bases). Germline V gene lookup returns CDR1 MNHEY and CDR2 SVGAGI. The CDR3 runs 14 residues. Trimming left V 5 bases short and J 1 base short, with 11 bases between. The CDR3 protein is CASSNGHNNYGYTF. DNA of the CDR3: TGTGCCAGCAGTAACGGACACAATAACTATGGCTACACCTTC.

The chain joins TRBV10-3 to TRBJ2-1; tentative D call: TRBD2 (5 bases). Germline V lookup: CDR1 ENHRY, CDR2 SYGVKD. The CDR3 is 14 residues long. Trimming removed 3 bases from V and 1 base from J, with 7 bases in between. The CDR3 protein is CAISDSGSYNEQFF. The CDR3 coding sequence is TGTGCCATCAGTGATTCGGGGTCCTACAATGAGCAGTTCTTC.

The chain employs TRBV19 and TRBJ2-3; TRBD2 might be the D (6 bases). V lost 7 bases, J lost 0 bases, and 17 bases lay in between. The CDR3 loop spans 16 amino acids. CDR1 is LNHDA, CDR2 SQIVND, per germline (reference sequence). CDR3 DNA sequence: TGTGCCAGTAATCTATACCCGGGACTTAGCACAGATACGCAGTATTTT. Amino acids: CASNLYPGLSTDTQYF.

J is TRBJ2-1 and V is TRBV6-2 or TRBV6-3; 8 nucleotides line up with TRBD2. CDR3 size: 16 residues. CDR1 is MNHEY, CDR2 SVGEGT, per germline. The V gene end was trimmed by 4 bases and the J gene end by 2 bases; junction bases not matched to a gene: 7. The CDR3 DNA sequence: TGTGCCAGCAGTTCGCGGGAGGCGGGAGCCTACAATGAGCAGTTCTTC. Translated, it gives CASSSREAGAYNEQFF.